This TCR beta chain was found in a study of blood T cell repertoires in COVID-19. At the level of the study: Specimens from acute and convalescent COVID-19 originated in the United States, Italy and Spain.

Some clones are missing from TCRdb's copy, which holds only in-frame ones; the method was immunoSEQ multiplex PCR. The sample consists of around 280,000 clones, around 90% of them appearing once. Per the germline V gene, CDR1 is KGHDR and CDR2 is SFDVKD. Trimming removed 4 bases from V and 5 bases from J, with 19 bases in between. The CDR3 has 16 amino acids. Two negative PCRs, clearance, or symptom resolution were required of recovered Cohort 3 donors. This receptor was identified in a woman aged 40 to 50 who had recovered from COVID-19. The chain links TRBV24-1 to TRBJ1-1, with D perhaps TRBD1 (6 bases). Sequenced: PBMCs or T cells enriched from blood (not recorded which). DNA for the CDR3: TGTGCCACCAGTGACAGACCCGGGGACACCTGGACTGAAGCTTTCTTT. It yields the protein CATSDRPGDTWTEAFF.